This TCR beta chain is drawn from a study of control samples from healthy donors and cancer patients. Libraries were prepared by immunoSEQ multiplex PCR; TCRdb keeps only in-frame clonotypes and omits some of them. Of 60,000 to 75,000 clones listed, approximately 87% are singletons. Per germline, CDR1 SGHTA and CDR2 FQGTGA. The ends were cut back, 5 bases at V and 4 bases at J, with 13 bases in the middle. The CDR3 consists of 14 residues. The source is a woman between 45 and 65 years old with head and neck cancer. Material for sequencing was PBMCs. The chain couples TRBV7-3 to TRBJ2-3; D gene ambiguous. The DNA for the CDR3 is TGTGCCAGCAGCCCCGGGTCCCTCGCAGATACGCAGTATTTT. It codes for CASSPGSLADTQYF.